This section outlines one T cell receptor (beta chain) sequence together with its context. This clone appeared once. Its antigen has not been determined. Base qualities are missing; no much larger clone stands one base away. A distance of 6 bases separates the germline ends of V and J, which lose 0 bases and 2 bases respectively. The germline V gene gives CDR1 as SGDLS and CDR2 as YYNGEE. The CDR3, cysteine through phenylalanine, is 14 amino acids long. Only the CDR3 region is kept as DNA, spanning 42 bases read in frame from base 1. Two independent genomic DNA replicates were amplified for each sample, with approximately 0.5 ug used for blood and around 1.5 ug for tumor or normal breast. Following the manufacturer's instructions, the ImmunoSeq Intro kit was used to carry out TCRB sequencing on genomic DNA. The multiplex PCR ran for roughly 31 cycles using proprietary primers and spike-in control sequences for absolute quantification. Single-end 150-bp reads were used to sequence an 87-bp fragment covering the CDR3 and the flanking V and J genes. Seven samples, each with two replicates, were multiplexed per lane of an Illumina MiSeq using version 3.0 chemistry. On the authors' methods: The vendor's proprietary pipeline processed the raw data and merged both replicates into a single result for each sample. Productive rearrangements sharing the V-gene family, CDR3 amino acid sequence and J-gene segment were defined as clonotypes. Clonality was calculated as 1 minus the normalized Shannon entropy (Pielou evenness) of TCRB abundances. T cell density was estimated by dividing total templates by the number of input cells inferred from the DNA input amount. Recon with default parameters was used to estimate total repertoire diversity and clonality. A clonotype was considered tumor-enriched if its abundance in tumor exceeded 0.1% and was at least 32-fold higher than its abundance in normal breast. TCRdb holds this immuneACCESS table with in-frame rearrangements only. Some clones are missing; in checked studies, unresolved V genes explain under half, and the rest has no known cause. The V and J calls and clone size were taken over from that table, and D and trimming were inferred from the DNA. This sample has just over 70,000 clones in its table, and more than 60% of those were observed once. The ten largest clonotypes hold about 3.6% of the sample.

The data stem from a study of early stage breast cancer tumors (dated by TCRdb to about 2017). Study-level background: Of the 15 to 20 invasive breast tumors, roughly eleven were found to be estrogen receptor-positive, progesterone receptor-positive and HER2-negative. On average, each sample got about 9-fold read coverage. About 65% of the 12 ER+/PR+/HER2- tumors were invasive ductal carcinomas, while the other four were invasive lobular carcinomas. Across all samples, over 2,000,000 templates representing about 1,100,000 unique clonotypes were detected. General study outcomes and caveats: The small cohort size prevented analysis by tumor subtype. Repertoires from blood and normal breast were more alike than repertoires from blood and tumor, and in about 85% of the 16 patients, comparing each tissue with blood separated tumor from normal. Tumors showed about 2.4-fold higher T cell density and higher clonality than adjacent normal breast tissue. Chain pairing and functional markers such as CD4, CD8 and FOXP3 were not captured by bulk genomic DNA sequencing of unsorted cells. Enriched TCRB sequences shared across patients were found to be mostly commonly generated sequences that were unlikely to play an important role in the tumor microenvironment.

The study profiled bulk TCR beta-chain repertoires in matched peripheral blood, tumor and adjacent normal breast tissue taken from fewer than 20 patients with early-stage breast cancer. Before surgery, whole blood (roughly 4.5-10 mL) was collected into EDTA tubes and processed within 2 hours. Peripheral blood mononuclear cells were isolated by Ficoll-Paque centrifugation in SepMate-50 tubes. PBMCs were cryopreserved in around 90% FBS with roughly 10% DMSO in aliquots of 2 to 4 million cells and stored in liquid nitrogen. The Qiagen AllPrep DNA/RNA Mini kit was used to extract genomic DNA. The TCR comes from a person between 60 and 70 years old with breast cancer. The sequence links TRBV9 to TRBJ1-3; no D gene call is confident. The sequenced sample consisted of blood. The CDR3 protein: CASSVGGTGNTIYF. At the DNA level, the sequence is TGTGCCAGCAGCGTAGGAGGGACTGGAAACACCATATATTTT.